Listed below are T cell receptor beta chains from one sample, sequenced in a study of T cell changes during pregnancy in multiple sclerosis. The data were produced by immunoSEQ multiplex PCR, yet TCRdb's version contains in-frame clones alone and is incomplete. Among around 67,000 clones listed, roughly 90% were seen once. The sample consisted of peripheral blood, taken after pregnancy. The source is a female donor in good health, enrolled as a control in a pregnancy study. Each CDR3 is given with its conserved first and last residue. A D gene is named only where the DNA matches it firmly. Clone size is not always given. Where it is, it says once, few, many or a class for expanded clones.

>TRBV6-5|TRBJ1-1|.|.
TGTGCCAGCAGCTACGAGGGAATTGAAGCTTTCTTT
CASSYEGIEAFF
>TRBV7-2|TRBJ2-5|.|.
TGTGCCAGCAGCGCGTGGGAGACCCAGTACTTC
CASSAWETQYF
>TRBV7-2|TRBJ2-7|.|TRBD2
TGTGCCAGCAGTCTAGCGGGGGTGGGCCATGAGCAGTACTTC
CASSLAGVGHEQYF
>TRBV27|TRBJ1-2|.|.
TGTGCCAGCAGTTTATCGCCAGGGTCTCCCAACTATGGCTACACCTTC
CASSLSPGSPNYGYTF
>TRBV6-6|TRBJ1-1|.|.
TGTGCCAGCAGTTACGGGACATCGAACACTGAAGCTTTCTTT
CASSYGTSNTEAFF
>TRBV7-9|TRBJ2-1|once|TRBD2
TGTGCCAGCAGCTTAGGGCCGGAGACTAGCAAGAATCTCTACAATGAGCAGTTCTTC
CASSLGPETSKNLYNEQFF
>TRBV6-1|TRBJ2-5|few|TRBD2
TGTGCCAGCAGTGAAGGGGGGGGTGGAGAGACCCAGTACTTC
CASSEGGGGETQYF
>TRBV5-1|TRBJ2-5|.|.
TGCGCCAGCAGCTTGGCAGGTTCCGGAGAGACCCAGTACTTC
CASSLAGSGETQYF
>TRBV14|TRBJ2-7|.|.
TGTGCCAGCAGCAAAATGTCCGGGACACTCTCCTACGAGCAGTACTTC
CASSKMSGTLSYEQYF
>TRBV19|TRBJ2-7|few|.
TGTGCCAGTAGAGGGGTAGGCGGGGATAGCTCCTACGAGCAGTACTTC
CASRGVGGDSSYEQYF
>TRBV30|TRBJ1-1|.|TRBD1
TGTGCCTGGAGTGACAGGACAGGGGCGAGCACTGAAGCTTTCTTT
CAWSDRTGASTEAFF
>TRBV29-1|TRBJ2-1|.|.
TGCAGCCTACGGACAGACTACAATGAGCAGTTCTTC
CSLRTDYNEQFF
>TRBV10-3|TRBJ2-3|.|TRBD2
TGTGCCAATAGCGGGGGGGACACAGATACGCAGTATTTT
CANSGGDTDTQYF
>TRBV11-2|TRBJ2-1|.|TRBD2
TGTGCCAGCAGCTTAGATCGAGAACTAGCGGGGTACAATGAGCAGTTCTTC
CASSLDRELAGYNEQFF
>TRBV19|TRBJ1-2|.|.
TGTGCCAGTAGTATAGTAGGGGGACCTTCCTATGGCTACACCTTC
CASSIVGGPSYGYTF
>TRBV7-8|TRBJ2-2|.|TRBD1
TGTGCCTCCACCAGGGGGACCGGGGAGCTGTTTTTT
CASTRGTGELFF
>TRBV7-6|TRBJ2-3|.|.
TGTGCCAGCAGTCAAAACAGGGTAGATACGCAGTATTTT
CASSQNRVDTQYF
>TRBV7-8|TRBJ2-4|.|TRBD1
TGTGCCAGCAGCTTAGGGGGGACAGCTTTAATAGCCAAAAACATTCAGTACTTC
CASSLGGTALIAKNIQYF